The TCR beta chain described here comes from a study of metastatic and nonmetastatic thyroid tumors. Germline CDR1 and CDR2: GTSNPN and SVGIG (reference sequence). The germline V and J ends were trimmed by 8 bases and 11 bases, with 18 bases remaining between them. The CDR3 has 11 residues. TCRdb re-analyzed the PCR reads through MiXCR. This repertoire shows about 33,000 clones, approximately 15% found once; its top ten account for approximately 5%. This clone was seen ten or more times. There were no patients who had received any treatment before thyroid surgery. The chain recombines TRBV30 with TRBJ1-1; D uncertain. The clonotype was recovered from a female donor with papillary thyroid cancer or a benign thyroid nodule (not recorded which). Some clones in this sample may be carry-over from other donors' samples. The sample was blood. The CDR3 nucleotides read TGTGCCGGAACAGCGCCCTACGCCGCTTTCTTT. It is translated as CAGTAPYAAFF. Looking up the rest from reference TRBV30 and TRBJ1-1 gives the full variable domain: SQTIHQWPATLVQPVGSPLSLECTVEGTSNPNLYWYRQAAGRGLQLLFYSVGIGQISSEVPQNLSASRPQDRQFILSSKKLLLSDSGFYLCAGTAPYAAFFGQGTRLTVV.